The entry below describes one T cell receptor beta chain. Its antigen is unknown. Base qualities are missing; no much larger clone stands one base away. These data are taken from a study of T-cell memory formation after mild COVID-19 (dated by TCRdb to 2020 to 2022). About the full investigation: Most TCR sequence clusters were specific to one of the two donors. In a couple of donors, T-cell clones that expanded and contracted after mild COVID-19 were followed by sequencing TCRalpha and TCRbeta repertoires longitudinally. The cohort was made up of two young adult volunteers, one female and one male, who were previously healthy. The study at large found these results: SARS-CoV-2 specificity of the second-wave clones peaking on day 37 was not confirmed. The detection of some responding clones in pre-infection memory suggests that pre-existing cross-reactive memory T cells joined the SARS-CoV-2 response. The study covered only a couple of mild cases, and larger cohorts including severe cases with pre-infection samples were considered necessary. Contracting CD4+ clones were located mainly in the CM and EM memory subsets, whereas CD8+ clones were found to be enriched in EMRA. Clones that contracted from day 15 to 85 showed balanced CD4/CD8 phenotypes, whereas a second wave of clones that expanded from day 15 to 37 leaned towards CD4+.

Including the terminal cysteine and phenylalanine, the CDR3 comprises 16 residues. The entry retains the CDR3 DNA only, 48 bases that are in frame from base 1. Deletion took 4 bases off V and 1 base off J, with a span of 13 bases between the germline ends. Sequencing took place on an Illumina NovaSeq 6000. Using 5'RACE with constant-segment primers, TCRalpha and TCRbeta cDNA libraries were constructed, with sample barcodes and unique molecular identifiers added in the process. RNA was extracted from every sample with Trizol reagent. Libraries were amplified in two PCR steps, with a second sample barcode and Illumina TruSeq adapters added in the second step. Sequencing of the libraries was done on an Illumina NovaSeq, producing 2 x 150 bp paired-end reads. The published analysis was carried out like this. With migec v1.2.7, reads were demultiplexed and then collapsed into UMI-guided consensus sequences. With mixcr v2.1.11, UMI consensuses were aligned to TRA and TRB V and J templates and assembled into clonotypes. A clonotype was counted as expanded or contracted only when both edgeR and NoisET called the clonotype significant, with the noise models trained on biological replicates. For edgeR calls, the thresholds were a false discovery rate-adjusted p below 0.01 and a log2 fold-change of 1. As an exploratory analysis of dynamics, max-normalized trajectories of the 1000 most abundant clonotypes were examined by PCA with hierarchical clustering. The CD4 or CD8 phenotype of responding clones was assigned using the separately sequenced CD4+ and CD8+ repertoires. Using fastp at Q25 and MiXCR, TCRdb reprocessed the public reads and kept productive beta chains. Each record represents a unique CDR3 protein, reported with the most common genes and DNA among its rows. TCRdb assigned the V and J calls; the authors' analysis was not used. This sample comprises 430,000 or so distinct CDR3 sequences, roughly 23% of them detected only once. The top ten clones comprise approximately 12% of the sample.

Ficoll-Paque density gradient centrifugation was used to isolate PBMCs. The sample was PBMCs or a T cell subset sorted from them (not recorded which). The receptor chain draws on TRBV12-3 or TRBV12-4 and TRBJ2-2, with a weak D call of TRBD1 (6 bases match). This clonotype was sampled from an adult woman who had mild COVID-19 (a few samples of this study predate the infection). The sample titles of this study are shuffled in the database, so cell type and time point are left out; the donor was told from shared clones. The sequenced DNA is TGTGCCAGCAGTTCACAGGGAACCCTGAACACCGGGGAGCTGTTTTTT. The translation is CASSSQGTLNTGELFF.